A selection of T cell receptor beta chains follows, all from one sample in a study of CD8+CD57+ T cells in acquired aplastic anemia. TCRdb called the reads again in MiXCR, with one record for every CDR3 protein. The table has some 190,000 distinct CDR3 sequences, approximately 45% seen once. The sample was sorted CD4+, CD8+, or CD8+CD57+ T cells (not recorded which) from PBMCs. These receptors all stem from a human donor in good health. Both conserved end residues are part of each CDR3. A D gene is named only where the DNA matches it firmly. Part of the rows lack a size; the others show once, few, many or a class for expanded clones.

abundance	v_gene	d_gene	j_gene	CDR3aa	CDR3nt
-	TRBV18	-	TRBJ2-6	CASSPYDQTVSGANVLTF	TGTGCCAGCTCACCCTATGACCAGACAGTTTCTGGGGCCAACGTCCTGACTTTC
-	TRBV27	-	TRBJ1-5	CASSWRGSNQPQHF	TGTGCCAGCAGTTGGAGGGGTAGCAATCAGCCCCAGCATTTT
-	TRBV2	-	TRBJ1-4	CASSFEKLFF	TGTGCCAGCAGTTTTGAAAAACTGTTTTTT
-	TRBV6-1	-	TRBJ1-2	CASSEARDYGYTF	TGTGCCAGCAGTGAAGCACGGGACTATGGCTACACCTTC
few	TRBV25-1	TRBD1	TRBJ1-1	CASSEGQGTRPGTEAFF	TGTGCCAGCAGTGAGGGACAGGGGACGAGGCCGGGCACTGAAGCTTTCTTT
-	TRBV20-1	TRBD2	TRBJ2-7	CSANPGLAGSYEQYF	TGCAGTGCTAATCCGGGACTAGCGGGGTCCTACGAGCAGTACTTC
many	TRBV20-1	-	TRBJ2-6	CSARGLSSGANVLTF	TGCAGTGCTAGGGGACTGAGCTCTGGGGCCAACGTCCTGACTTTC
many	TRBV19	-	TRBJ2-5	CASSMGGASETQYF	TGTGCCAGTAGTATGGGGGGGGCCAGTGAGACCCAGTACTTC
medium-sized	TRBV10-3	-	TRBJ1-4	CAISESGTNEKLFF	TGTGCCATCAGTGAGTCGGGGACTAATGAAAAACTGTTTTTT
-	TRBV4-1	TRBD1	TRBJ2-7	CASSHPGQGYYEQYF	TGCGCCAGCAGCCATCCGGGACAGGGTTACTACGAGCAGTACTTC
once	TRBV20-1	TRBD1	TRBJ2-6	CSARQQGGANVLTF	TGCAGTGCCAGACAACAGGGGGGGGCCAACGTCCTGACTTTC
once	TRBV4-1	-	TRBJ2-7	CASSQDDRSASYEQYF	TGCGCCAGCAGCCAAGATGACCGGTCTGCCTCCTACGAGCAGTACTTC
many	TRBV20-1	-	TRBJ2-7	CSTDSHPSSEQYF	TGCAGTACGGACTCACACCCTTCGAGTGAGCAGTACTTC
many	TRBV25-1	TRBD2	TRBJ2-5	CASSDPSGDSQETQYF	TGTGCCAGCAGTGACCCTAGCGGAGATTCTCAAGAGACCCAGTACTTC
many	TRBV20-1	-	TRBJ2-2	CSAPTWNTGELFF	TGCAGTGCTCCGACCTGGAACACCGGGGAGCTGTTTTTT
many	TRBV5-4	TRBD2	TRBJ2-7	CASSQGLAAHEQYF	TGTGCCAGCAGCCAGGGACTAGCGGCACACGAGCAGTACTTC
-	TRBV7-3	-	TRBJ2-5	CASSNPSVQQETQYF	TGTGCCAGCAGCAACCCTAGCGTACAGCAAGAGACCCAGTACTTC
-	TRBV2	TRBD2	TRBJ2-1	CASRGLDGNEQFF	TGTGCCAGCAGGGGACTAGATGGCAATGAGCAGTTCTTC
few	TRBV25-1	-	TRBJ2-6	CASSERTSGANVLTF	TGTGCCAGCAGTGAACGAACCTCTGGGGCCAACGTCCTGACTTTC
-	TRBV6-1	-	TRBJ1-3	CASRPQRSYGNTIYF	TGTGCCAGCAGGCCCCAGAGATCGTATGGAAACACCATATATTTT
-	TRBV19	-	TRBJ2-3	CASTGEPDTQYF	TGTGCCAGTACGGGGGAGCCAGATACGCAGTATTTT
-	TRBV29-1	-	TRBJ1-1	CSVDGRAPNTEAFF	TGCAGCGTTGATGGACGGGCCCCGAACACTGAAGCTTTCTTT
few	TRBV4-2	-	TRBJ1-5	CASSLEGESVQHF	TGTGCCAGCAGCCTCGAGGGGGAATCCGTCCAGCATTTT
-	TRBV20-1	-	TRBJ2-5	CSASKRGHQETQYF	TGCAGTGCTAGTAAGAGGGGACATCAAGAGACCCAGTACTTC
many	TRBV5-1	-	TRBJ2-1	CASSFWGDEQFF	TGCGCCAGCAGCTTCTGGGGCGATGAGCAGTTCTTC
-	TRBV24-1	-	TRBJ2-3	CATSQGSTDTQYF	TGTGCCACCAGTCAAGGGAGCACAGATACGCAGTATTTT
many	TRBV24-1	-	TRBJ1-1	CATSEGTNTEAFF	TGTGCCACCAGTGAGGGGACGAACACTGAAGCTTTCTTT
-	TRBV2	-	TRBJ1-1	CASTSERGTEAFF	TGTGCCAGTACTAGTGAGCGCGGGACTGAAGCTTTCTTT
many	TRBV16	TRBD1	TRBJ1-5	CASSQWDGTGGQPQHF	TGTGCCAGCAGCCAATGGGACGGGACAGGGGGCCAGCCCCAGCATTTT
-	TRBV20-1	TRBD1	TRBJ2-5	CSARDASGTGPGETQYF	TGCAGTGCTAGAGATGCCAGCGGGACAGGGCCTGGAGAGACCCAGTACTTC
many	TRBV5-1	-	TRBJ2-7	CASSLLGDSTYEQYF	TGCGCCAGCAGCTTACTCGGGGATTCCACCTACGAGCAGTACTTC
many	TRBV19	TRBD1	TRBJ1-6	CASSQGTANSPLHF	TGTGCCAGTAGCCAGGGGACAGCGAATTCACCCCTCCACTTT
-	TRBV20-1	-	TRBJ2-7	CSARDGTRYEQYF	TGCAGTGCTAGAGATGGGACTCGCTACGAGCAGTACTTC
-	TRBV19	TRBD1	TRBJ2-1	CASSTGQGVDEQFF	TGTGCCAGTAGTACCGGACAGGGAGTCGATGAGCAGTTCTTC
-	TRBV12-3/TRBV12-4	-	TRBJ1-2	CASAPDNYGYTF	TGTGCCAGCGCACCAGATAACTATGGCTACACCTTC
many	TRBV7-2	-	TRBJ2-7	CASSPAVGSSYEQYF	TGTGCCAGCAGCCCCGCGGTTGGATCCTCCTACGAGCAGTACTTC
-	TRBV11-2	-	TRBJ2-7	CASSLESGVHEQYF	TGTGCCAGCAGCTTAGAATCAGGGGTGCACGAGCAGTACTTC
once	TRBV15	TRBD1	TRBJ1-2	CATSRDRDRVGYTF	TGTGCCACCAGCAGAGACCGGGACAGGGTAGGGTACACCTTC
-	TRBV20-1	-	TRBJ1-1	CSARDQLGPNTEAFF	TGCAGTGCTAGAGATCAACTAGGGCCTAACACTGAAGCTTTCTTT
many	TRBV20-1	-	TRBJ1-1	CSAREGGSMNTEAFF	TGCAGTGCTAGGGAAGGTGGCTCCATGAACACTGAAGCTTTCTTT
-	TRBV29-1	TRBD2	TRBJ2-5	CSVDPGLVETQYF	TGCAGCGTCGACCCGGGACTAGTGGAGACCCAGTACTTC
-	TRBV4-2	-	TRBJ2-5	CASSQMGIREETQYF	TGTGCCAGCAGCCAAATGGGCATTCGAGAAGAGACCCAGTACTTC
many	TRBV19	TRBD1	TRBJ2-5	CASSAGQGRRNQETQYF	TGTGCCAGTAGTGCGGGACAGGGCCGGAGAAATCAAGAGACCCAGTACTTC
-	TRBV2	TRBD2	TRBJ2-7	CASSLAGIYEQYF	TGTGCCAGCAGTCTAGCGGGAATCTACGAGCAGTACTTC
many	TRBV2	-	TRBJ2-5	CASSVLEETQYF	TGTGCCAGCAGTGTTCTTGAAGAGACCCAGTACTTC
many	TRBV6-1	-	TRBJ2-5	CASSQQGARETQYF	TGTGCCAGCAGTCAACAGGGTGCGAGAGAGACCCAGTACTTC
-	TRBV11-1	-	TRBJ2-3	CASSSGNTDTQYF	TGTGCCAGCAGCTCCGGCAACACAGATACGCAGTATTTT
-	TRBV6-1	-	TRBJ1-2	CASGRIGQTDGYTF	TGTGCCAGCGGCCGGATTGGACAGACAGATGGCTACACCTTC
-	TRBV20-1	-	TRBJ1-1	CSAEGQHNTEAFF	TGCAGTGCTGAAGGACAGCATAACACTGAAGCTTTCTTT
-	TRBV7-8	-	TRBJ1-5	CASDGGWDQPQHF	TGTGCCAGTGATGGGGGCTGGGATCAGCCCCAGCATTTT
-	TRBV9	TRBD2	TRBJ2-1	CASSVGLAGLNEQSF	TGTGCCAGCAGCGTGGGACTAGCGGGGCTGAATGAGCAGTCCTTC
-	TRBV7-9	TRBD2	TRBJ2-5	CASSLSSGGQETQYF	TGTGCCAGCAGCTTGTCTAGCGGGGGGCAAGAGACCCAGTACTTC
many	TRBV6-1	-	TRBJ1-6	CASSVISLRGRVDSPLHF	TGTGCCAGCAGTGTGATTAGTCTTAGGGGACGGGTCGATTCACCCCTCCACTTT